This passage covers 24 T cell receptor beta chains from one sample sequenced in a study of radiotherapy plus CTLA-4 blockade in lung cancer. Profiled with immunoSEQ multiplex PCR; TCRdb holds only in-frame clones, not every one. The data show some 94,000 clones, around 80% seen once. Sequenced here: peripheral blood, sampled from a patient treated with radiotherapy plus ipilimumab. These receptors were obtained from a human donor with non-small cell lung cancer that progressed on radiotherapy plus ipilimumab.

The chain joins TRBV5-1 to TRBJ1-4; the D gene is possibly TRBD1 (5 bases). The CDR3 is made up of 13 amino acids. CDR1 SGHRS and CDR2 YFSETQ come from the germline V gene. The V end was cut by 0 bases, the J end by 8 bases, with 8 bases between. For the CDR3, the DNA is TGCGCCAGCAGCTTGGAGGGGCTCGAAAAACTGTTTTTT. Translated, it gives CASSLEGLEKLFF.

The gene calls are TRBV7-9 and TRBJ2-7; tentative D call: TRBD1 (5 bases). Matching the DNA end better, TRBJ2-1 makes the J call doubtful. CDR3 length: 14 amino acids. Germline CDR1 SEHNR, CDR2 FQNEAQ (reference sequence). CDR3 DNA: TGTGCCAGCAGCGAACGACAGCCCTACAATGAGCAGTTCTTC. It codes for CASSERQPYNEQFF.

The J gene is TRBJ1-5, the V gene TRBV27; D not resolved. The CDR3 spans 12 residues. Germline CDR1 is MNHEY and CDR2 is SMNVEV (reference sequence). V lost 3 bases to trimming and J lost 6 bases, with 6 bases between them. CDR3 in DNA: TGTGCCAGCAGTTTCTTGGGTCAGCCCCAGCATTTT. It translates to CASSFLGQPQHF.

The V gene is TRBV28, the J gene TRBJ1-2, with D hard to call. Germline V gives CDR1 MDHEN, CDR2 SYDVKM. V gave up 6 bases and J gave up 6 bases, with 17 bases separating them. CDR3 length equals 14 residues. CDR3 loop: CASSFANPNNGYTF. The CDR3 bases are TGTGCCAGCAGCTTTGCAAACCCGAACAATGGCTACACCTTC.

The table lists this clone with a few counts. This CDR3 reads CASSHLRAGDEEKLFF. CDR3 nucleotides: TGCGCCAGCAGCCACTTGCGGGCAGGGGACGAGGAAAAACTGTTTTTT. The V gene is TRBV4-1, the J gene TRBJ1-4, with a possible D match to TRBD1 (6 bases). The CDR3 is 16 residues long. The germline V gene encodes CDR1 MGHRA and CDR2 YSYEKL. Trimming removed 3 bases at V and 8 bases at J, with 19 bases between.

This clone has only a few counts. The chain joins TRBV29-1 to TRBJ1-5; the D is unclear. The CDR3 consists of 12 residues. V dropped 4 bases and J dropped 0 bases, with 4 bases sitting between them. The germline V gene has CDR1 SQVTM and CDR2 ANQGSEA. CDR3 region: CSVAASNQPQHF. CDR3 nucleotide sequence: TGCAGCGTTGCAGCTAGCAATCAGCCCCAGCATTTT.

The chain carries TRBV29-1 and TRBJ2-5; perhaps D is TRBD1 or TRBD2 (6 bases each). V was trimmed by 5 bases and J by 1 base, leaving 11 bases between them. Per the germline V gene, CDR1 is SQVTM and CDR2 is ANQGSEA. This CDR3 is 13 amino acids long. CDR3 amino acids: CSVRRGLQETQYF. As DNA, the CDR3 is TGCAGCGTTCGCAGGGGACTCCAAGAGACCCAGTACTTC. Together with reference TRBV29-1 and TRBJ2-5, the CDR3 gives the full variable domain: SAVISQKPSRDICQRGTSLTIQCQVDSQVTMMFWYRQQPGQSLTLIATANQGSEATYESGFVIDKFPISRPNLTFSTLTVSNMSPEDSSIYLCSVRRGLQETQYFGPGTRLLVL.

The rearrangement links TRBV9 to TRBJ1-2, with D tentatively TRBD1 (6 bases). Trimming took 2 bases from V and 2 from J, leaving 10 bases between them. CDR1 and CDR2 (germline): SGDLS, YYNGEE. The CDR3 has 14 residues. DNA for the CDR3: TGTGCCAGCAGCGTGGCAGGGGCGAACTATGGCTACACCTTC. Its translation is CASSVAGANYGYTF.

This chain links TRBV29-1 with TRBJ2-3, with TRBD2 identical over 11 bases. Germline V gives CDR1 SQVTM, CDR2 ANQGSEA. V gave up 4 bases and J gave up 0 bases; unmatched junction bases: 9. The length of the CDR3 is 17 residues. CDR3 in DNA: TGCAGCGTTGGTGGCCTTGGGACTAGCGGAAGCACAGATACGCAGTATTTT. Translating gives CSVGGLGTSGSTDTQYF.

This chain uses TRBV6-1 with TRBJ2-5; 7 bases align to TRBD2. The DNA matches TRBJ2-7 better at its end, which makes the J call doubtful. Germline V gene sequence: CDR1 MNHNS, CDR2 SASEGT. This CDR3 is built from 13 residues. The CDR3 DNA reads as TGTGCCAGCAGGGGGGGAGGGGTCCACGAGCAGTACTTC. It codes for CASRGGGVHEQYF.

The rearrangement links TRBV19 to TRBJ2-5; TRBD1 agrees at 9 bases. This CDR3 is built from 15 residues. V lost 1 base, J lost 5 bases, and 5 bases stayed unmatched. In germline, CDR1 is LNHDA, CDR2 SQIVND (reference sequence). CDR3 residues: CASSIGSTGGETQYF. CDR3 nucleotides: TGTGCCAGTAGTATAGGCTCGACAGGGGGGGAGACCCAGTACTTC.

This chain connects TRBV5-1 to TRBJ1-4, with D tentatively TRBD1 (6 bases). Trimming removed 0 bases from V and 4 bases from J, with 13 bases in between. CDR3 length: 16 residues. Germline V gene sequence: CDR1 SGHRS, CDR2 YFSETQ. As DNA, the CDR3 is TGCGCCAGCAGCTTGGCCGGGGGGCGGGATAATGAAAAACTGTTTTTT. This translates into CASSLAGGRDNEKLFF.

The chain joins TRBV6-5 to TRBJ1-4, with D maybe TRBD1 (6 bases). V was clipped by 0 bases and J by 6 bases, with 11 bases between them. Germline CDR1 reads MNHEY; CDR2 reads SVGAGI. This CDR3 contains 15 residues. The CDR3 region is CASSYSGTPDEKLFF. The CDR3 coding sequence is TGTGCCAGCAGTTACTCCGGGACACCGGATGAAAAACTGTTTTTT.

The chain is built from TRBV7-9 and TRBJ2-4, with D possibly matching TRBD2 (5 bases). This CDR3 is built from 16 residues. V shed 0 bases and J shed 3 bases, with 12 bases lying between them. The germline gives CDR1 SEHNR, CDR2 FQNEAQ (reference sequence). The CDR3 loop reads CASSLAGTGDKNIQYF. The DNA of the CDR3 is TGTGCCAGCAGCTTAGCGGGCACCGGGGACAAAAACATTCAGTACTTC.

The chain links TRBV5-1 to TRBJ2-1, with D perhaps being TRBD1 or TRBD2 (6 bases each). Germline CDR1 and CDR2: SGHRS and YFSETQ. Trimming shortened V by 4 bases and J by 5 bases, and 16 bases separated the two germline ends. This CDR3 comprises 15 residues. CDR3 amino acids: CASSIWGAGNNEQFF. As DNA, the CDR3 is TGCGCCAGCAGCATATGGGGGGCGGGAAACAATGAGCAGTTCTTC.

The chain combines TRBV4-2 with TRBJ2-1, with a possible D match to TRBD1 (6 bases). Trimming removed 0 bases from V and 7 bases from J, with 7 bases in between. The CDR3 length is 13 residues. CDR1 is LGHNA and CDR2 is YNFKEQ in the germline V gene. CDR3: CASSQEQGNEQFF. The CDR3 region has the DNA TGTGCCAGCAGCCAAGAACAGGGAAATGAGCAGTTCTTC.

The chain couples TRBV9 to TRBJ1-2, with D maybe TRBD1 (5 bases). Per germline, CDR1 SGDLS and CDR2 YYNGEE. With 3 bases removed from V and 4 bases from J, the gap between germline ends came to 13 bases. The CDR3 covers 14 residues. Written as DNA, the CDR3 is TGTGCCAGCAGCGGCAGGGATCCGGCCTATGGCTACACCTTC. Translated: CASSGRDPAYGYTF.

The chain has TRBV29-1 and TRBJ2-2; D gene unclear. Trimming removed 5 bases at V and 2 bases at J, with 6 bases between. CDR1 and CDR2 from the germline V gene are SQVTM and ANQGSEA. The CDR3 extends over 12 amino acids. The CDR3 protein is CSVNQNTGELFF. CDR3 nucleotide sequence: TGCAGCGTTAACCAAAACACCGGGGAGCTGTTTTTT.

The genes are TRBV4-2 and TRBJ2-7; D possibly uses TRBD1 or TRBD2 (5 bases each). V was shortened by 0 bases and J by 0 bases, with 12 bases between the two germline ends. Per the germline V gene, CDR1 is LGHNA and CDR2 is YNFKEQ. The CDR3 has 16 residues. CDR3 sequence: CASSQEWSGTSYEQYF. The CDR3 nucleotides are TGTGCCAGCAGCCAAGAGTGGTCCGGGACCTCCTACGAGCAGTACTTC.

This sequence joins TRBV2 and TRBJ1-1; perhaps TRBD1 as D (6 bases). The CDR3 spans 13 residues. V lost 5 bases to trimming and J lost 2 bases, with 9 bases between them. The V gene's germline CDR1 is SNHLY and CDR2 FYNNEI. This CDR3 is CASSYRDNTEAFF. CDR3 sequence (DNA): TGTGCCAGCAGTTACAGGGACAACACTGAAGCTTTCTTT.

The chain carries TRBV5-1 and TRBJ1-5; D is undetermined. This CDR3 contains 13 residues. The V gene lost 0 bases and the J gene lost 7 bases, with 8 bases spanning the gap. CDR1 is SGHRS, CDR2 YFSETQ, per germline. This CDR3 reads CASSLEIGQPQHF. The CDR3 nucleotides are TGCGCCAGCAGCTTGGAAATCGGACAGCCCCAGCATTTT.

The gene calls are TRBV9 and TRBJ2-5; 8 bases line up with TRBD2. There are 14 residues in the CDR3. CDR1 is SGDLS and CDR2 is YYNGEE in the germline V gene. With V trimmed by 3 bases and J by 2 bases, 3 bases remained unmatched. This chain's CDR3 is CASSDSGIQETQYF. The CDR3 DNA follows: TGTGCCAGCAGCGATAGCGGGATTCAAGAGACCCAGTACTTC.

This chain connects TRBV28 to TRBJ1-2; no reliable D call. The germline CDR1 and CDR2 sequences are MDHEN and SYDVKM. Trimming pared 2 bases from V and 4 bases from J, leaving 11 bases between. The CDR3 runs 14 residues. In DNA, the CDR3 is TGTGCCAGCAGTTTACAGGCCCCAGCCTATGGCTACACCTTC. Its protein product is CASSLQAPAYGYTF.

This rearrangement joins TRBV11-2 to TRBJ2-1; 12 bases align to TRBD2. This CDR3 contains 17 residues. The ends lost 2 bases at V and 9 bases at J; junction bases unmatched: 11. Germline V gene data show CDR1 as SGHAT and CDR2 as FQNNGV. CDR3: CASSLIPTSGSSGEQFF. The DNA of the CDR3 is TGTGCCAGCAGCTTAATACCGACTAGCGGGAGTTCAGGTGAGCAGTTCTTC. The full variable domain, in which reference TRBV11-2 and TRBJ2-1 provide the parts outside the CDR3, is EAGVAQSPRYKIIEKRQSVAFWCNPISGHATLYWYQQILGQGPKLLIQFQNNGVVDDSQLPKDRFSAERLKGVDSTLKIQPAKLEDSAVYLCASSLIPTSGSSGEQFFGPGTRLTVL.